This T cell receptor beta chain was found in a study of blood T cell repertoires in COVID-19. Across the study: The United States, Italy and Spain supplied acute and convalescent COVID-19 samples. T cells, B-cell-depleted T cells, or PBMCs provided the cDNA or gDNA that served as material.

The CDR3 sequence is 18 residues long. The germline V and J ends were trimmed by 4 bases and 4 bases, with 25 bases remaining between them. The germline CDR1 and CDR2 sequences are MGHRA and YSYEKL. In the original workflow: For nucleated cells, counts were estimated from reference gene primer amplification. Produced via immunoSEQ multiplex PCR; TCRdb's table is partial and in-frame only. V, J and clone size reflect that table, while D and trimming were determined from the DNA. This sample has more than 400,000 clones, with around 85% found just once. The material sequenced was peripheral blood. The clonotype originates from a human donor in a cohort sampled during active COVID-19. The genes are TRBV4-1 and TRBJ1-2, with D perhaps matching TRBD1 (5 bases). The CDR3 region has the DNA TGCGCCAGCAGCCCATGGACACAGGATCTGAAGAAAGGCTATGGCTACACCTTC. It specifies CASSPWTQDLKKGYGYTF.